The 11 T cell receptor beta chains below come from one sample, sequenced in a study of cytotoxic CD8 clonotypes in ibrutinib-treated CLL. TCRdb's copy holds only in-frame clones and misses some; the assay was immunoSEQ multiplex PCR. The repertoire holds around 310,000 clones, around four fifths seen once, with 5.5% to 8% in the top ten. Here the sequenced sample was PBMCs, taken before ibrutinib treatment. The receptors stem from a human donor with chronic lymphocytic leukemia.

The chain recombines TRBV7-2 with TRBJ2-1; possibly TRBD2 for D (6 bases). This CDR3 region has 17 residues. Germline CDR1 and CDR2: SGHTA and FQGNSA. V was clipped by 1 base and J by 0 bases, with 13 bases between them. CDR3 loop: CASSLGWRGRSYNEQFF. DNA for the CDR3: TGTGCCAGCAGCTTAGGGTGGCGGGGCCGCTCCTACAATGAGCAGTTCTTC.

The chain links TRBV20-1 to TRBJ1-1; D unclear. CDR3 size: 11 residues. V dropped 4 bases and J dropped 4 bases, with 7 bases sitting between them. Germline V gene lookup returns CDR1 DFQATT and CDR2 SNEGSKA (reference sequence). The CDR3 DNA sequence: TGCAGTGCTAACCGGGCCACTGAAGCTTTCTTT. Residues: CSANRATEAFF.

V gene TRBV4-2 combines with J gene TRBJ2-1, with 9 bases that match TRBD2. The CDR3 covers 17 residues. The V segment lost 1 base and the J segment 9 bases; nucleotides outside the gene matches: 13. Germline CDR1 and CDR2: LGHNA and YNFKEQ. In DNA, the CDR3 is TGTGCCAGCAGCCAAGTGAGGGCGGGAGGGTTGGTCGGTGAGCAGTTCTTC. Protein product: CASSQVRAGGLVGEQFF.

The genes are TRBV6-1 and TRBJ1-2; D remains unclear. Germline assignment: CDR1 MNHNS and CDR2 SASEGT. Trimming left V 7 bases short and J 4 bases short, with 13 bases between. The CDR3 runs 13 residues. The CDR3 DNA is TGTGCCAGCAAGGGCGGGGTTAGCTATGGCTACACCTTC. It translates to CASKGGVSYGYTF.

This CDR3 is CASSRTETNTEAFF. The CDR3 DNA reads TGTGCCAGCAGCCGGACGGAGACAAACACTGAAGCTTTCTTT. The V gene is TRBV2, the J gene TRBJ1-1; no definite D call. In germline, CDR1 is SNHLY, CDR2 FYNNEI. V shed 6 bases and J shed 2 bases, with 13 bases lying between them. The length of the CDR3 is 14 residues.

The chain recombines TRBV27 with TRBJ2-7; possible D gene TRBD2, 5 bases. CDR3 length: 13 amino acids. V was clipped by 3 bases and J by 3 bases, with 9 bases between them. Germline V gene data show CDR1 as MNHEY and CDR2 as SMNVEV (reference sequence). The CDR3 bases are TGTGCCAGCAGTTTTAGAGGGCTCTACGAGCAGTACTTC. Translation: CASSFRGLYEQYF.

This clone was observed a few times. The chain links TRBV10-3 to TRBJ1-5, with D perhaps TRBD1 (5 bases). V dropped 11 bases and J dropped 0 bases, with 14 bases sitting between them. Germline V gene data show CDR1 as ENHRY and CDR2 as SYGVKD. This CDR3 contains 14 residues. Here the CDR3 DNA reads TGTGCCGGCTACCGGGACCCTAGCAATCAGCCCCAGCATTTT. Amino acid sequence: CAGYRDPSNQPQHF.

The rearrangement joins TRBV4-1 to TRBJ2-1, with unresolved D. V lost 1 base to trimming and J lost 9 bases, with 7 bases between them. The V gene's germline CDR1 is MGHRA and CDR2 YSYEKL. The CDR3 is made up of 12 amino acids. The CDR3 is CASSQATTEQFF. The DNA for the CDR3 is TGCGCCAGCAGCCAAGCGACGACTGAGCAGTTCTTC.

This clone was found once. The V and J genes are TRBV6-4 and TRBJ2-2; tentative D call: TRBD2 (6 bases). Trimming removed 2 bases at V and 2 bases at J, with 12 bases between. Germline V gene sequence: CDR1 MRHNA, CDR2 SNTAGT. CDR3 length equals 16 residues. The CDR3 DNA follows: TGTGCCAGCAGTGACCCCGGGACTGTTAACACCGGGGAGCTGTTTTTT. Translated: CASSDPGTVNTGELFF.

This clone was counted a single time. The CDR3 is CASSFSGTPYEQYF. Written as DNA, the CDR3 is TGTGCCAGCAGCTTCTCCGGGACTCCCTACGAGCAGTACTTC. This chain uses TRBV7-3 with TRBJ2-7, with D tentatively TRBD2 (6 bases). The CDR3 extends over 14 amino acids. Germline V gene lookup returns CDR1 SGHTA and CDR2 FQGTGA. Trimming removed 3 bases at V and 2 bases at J, with 11 bases between.

The V gene is TRBV5-1, the J gene TRBJ2-2; D is ambiguous. The V gene lost 4 bases and the J gene lost 0 bases, with 10 bases spanning the gap. CDR1 and CDR2 from the germline V gene are SGHRS and YFSETQ. The CDR3 runs to 15 residues. Written as DNA, the CDR3 is TGCGCCAGCAGCCGTCGGGTCGCGAACACCGGGGAGCTGTTTTTT. Amino acid sequence: CASSRRVANTGELFF.